This TCR beta chain was sequenced for a study of control samples from healthy donors and cancer patients. The CDR3 length is 12 residues. The ends were cut back, 3 bases at V and 2 bases at J, with 5 bases in the middle. Germline CDR1 and CDR2: SGHDN and FVKESK. The assay was immunoSEQ multiplex PCR, and TCRdb's table has in-frame clones only and misses some. Of about 140,000 clones listed, 80% to 95% are singletons. The chain couples TRBV14 to TRBJ2-7; D unclear. The receptor was isolated from a man younger than 45 in good health. The sequencing input was blood. The CDR3: CASSHAAYEQYF. The CDR3 DNA is TGTGCCAGCAGCCACGCCGCCTACGAGCAGTACTTC. The variable domain in full, completed from reference TRBV14 and TRBJ2-7, reads EAGVTQFPSHSVIEKGQTVTLRCDPISGHDNLYWYRRVMGKEIKFLLHFVKESKQDESGMPNNRFLAERTGGTYSTLKVQPAELEDSGVYFCASSHAAYEQYFGPGTRLTVT.